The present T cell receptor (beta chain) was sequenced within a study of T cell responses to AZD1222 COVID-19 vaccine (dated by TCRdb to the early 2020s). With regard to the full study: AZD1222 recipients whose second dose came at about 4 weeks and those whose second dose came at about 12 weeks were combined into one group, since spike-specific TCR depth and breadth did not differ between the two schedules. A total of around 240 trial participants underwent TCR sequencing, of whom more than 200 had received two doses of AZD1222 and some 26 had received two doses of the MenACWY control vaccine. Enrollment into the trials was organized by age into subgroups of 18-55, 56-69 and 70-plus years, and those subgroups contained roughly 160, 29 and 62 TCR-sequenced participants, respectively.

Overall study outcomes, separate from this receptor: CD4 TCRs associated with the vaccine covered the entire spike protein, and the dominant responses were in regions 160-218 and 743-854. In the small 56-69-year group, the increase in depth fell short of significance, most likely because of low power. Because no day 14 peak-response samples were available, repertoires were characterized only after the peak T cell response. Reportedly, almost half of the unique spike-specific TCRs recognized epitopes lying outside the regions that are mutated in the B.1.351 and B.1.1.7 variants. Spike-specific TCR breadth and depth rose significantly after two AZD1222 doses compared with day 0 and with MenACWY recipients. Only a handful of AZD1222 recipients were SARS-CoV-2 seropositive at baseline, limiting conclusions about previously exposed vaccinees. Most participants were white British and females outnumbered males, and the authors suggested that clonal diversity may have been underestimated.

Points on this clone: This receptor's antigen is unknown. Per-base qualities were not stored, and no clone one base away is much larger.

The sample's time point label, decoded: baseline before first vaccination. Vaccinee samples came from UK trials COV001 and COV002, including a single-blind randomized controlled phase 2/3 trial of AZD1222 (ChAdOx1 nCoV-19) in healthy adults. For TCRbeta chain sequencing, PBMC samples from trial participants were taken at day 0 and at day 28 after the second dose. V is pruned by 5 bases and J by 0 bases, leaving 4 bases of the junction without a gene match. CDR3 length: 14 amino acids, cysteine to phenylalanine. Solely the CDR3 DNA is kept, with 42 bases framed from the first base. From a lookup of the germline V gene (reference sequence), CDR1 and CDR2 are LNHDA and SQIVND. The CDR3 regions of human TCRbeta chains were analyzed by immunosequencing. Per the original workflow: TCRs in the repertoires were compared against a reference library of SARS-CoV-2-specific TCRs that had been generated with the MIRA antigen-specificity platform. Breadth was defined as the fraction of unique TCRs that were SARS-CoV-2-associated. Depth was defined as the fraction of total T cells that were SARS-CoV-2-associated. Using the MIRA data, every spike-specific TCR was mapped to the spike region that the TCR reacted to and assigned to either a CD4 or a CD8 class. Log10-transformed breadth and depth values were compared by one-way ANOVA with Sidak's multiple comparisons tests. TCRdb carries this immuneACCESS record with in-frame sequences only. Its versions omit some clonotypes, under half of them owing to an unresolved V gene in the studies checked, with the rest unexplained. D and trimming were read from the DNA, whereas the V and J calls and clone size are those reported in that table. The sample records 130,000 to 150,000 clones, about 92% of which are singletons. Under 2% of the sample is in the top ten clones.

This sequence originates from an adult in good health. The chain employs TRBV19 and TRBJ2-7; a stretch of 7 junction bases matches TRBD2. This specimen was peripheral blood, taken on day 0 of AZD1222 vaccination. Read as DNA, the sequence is TGTGCCAGTAGTGCTAGCGGTAGCTCCTACGAGCAGTACTTC. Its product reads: CASSASGSSYEQYF.